Presented here are 5 T cell receptor beta chains from one specimen sequenced in a study of cytomegalovirus exposure and HLA in healthy donors (dated by TCRdb to the late 2010s). The protocol used for the library was the immunoSEQ multiplex PCR assay. For the multiplex PCR, a mixture combining 60 forward primers for TCR Vbeta segments and 13 reverse primers for TCR Jbeta segments was used. TCRdb provides this immuneACCESS table in a form limited to in-frame rearrangements. Some clones are lacking; in checked studies, under half of them reflect an unresolved V gene, and why the rest are absent is not known. The sample data list about 150,000 clones, and around 75% of these were observed just once. Under 3% of the sample belongs to the ten largest clones. Input material: PBMCs. The receptors were gathered from a male donor in good health and CMV-seronegative.

This chain uses TRBV6-5 with TRBJ2-1; D uncertain. This CDR3 is built from 15 residues. CDR1 and CDR2 (germline): MNHEY, SVGAGI. Trimming removed 0 bases at V and 5 bases at J, with 11 bases between. CDR3 DNA sequence: TGTGCCAGCAGTTACTCGGGCAGTTCACACAATGAGCAGTTCTTC. Protein sequence: CASSYSGSSHNEQFF.

The chain is built from TRBV5-4 and TRBJ1-6; D is unresolved. V dropped 1 base and J dropped 14 bases, with 13 bases sitting between them. The CDR3 has 13 residues. The germline V gene has CDR1 SGHNT and CDR2 YYREEE (reference sequence). This CDR3 reads CASSLQAGMSLHF. In nucleotides, the CDR3 is TGTGCCAGCAGCTTGCAGGCTGGAATGTCCCTCCACTTT.

The chain has TRBV18 and TRBJ2-3; 9 bases are a match to TRBD2. The CDR3 contains 17 residues. Looked up from germline, CDR1 is KGHSH and CDR2 is LQKENI. V shed 0 bases and J 1 base; nucleotides not matched to a gene: 5. CDR3: CASSPPPTSGRTDTQYF. CDR3 nucleotides: TGTGCCAGCTCACCACCTCCGACTAGCGGACGCACAGATACGCAGTATTTT.

The chain links TRBV7-8 to TRBJ1-1; 9 positions agree with TRBD1. Germline CDR1 and CDR2: SGHVS and FQNEAQ. V shed 5 bases, J shed 4 bases, and the junction held 11 bases outside the gene matches. CDR3 size: 16 residues. DNA of the CDR3: TGTGCCAGCAGCCGCAGAGGGGACAGGGTGACCACTGAAGCTTTCTTT. Its translation: CASSRRGDRVTTEAFF.

J is TRBJ1-6 and V is TRBV6-1, with 9 bases identical to TRBD1. The CDR3 has 14 residues. Losses at the gene ends were 7 bases for V and 11 bases for J; bases not matched to a gene: 9. Germline V gives CDR1 MNHNS, CDR2 SASEGT. CDR3 DNA sequence: TGTGCCAGCACGGGGGACAGGGTATACCCACCCCTCCACTTT. It yields the protein CASTGDRVYPPLHF.